Below are 9 T cell receptor beta chains sequenced from a single sample in a study of cytomegalovirus exposure and HLA in healthy donors. The protocol was immunoSEQ multiplex PCR, while the TCRdb copy is restricted to in-frame clones and leaves out a portion. Seen here are more than 95,000 clones, 86% observed once, and the top ten hold approximately 4%. The material sequenced was PBMCs. The receptors were gathered from a woman aged 18 to 35 in good health and CMV-seropositive.

J is TRBJ2-6 and V is TRBV5-1; 7 positions agree with TRBD1. The CDR3 sequence is 18 residues long. The V and J ends lost 0 bases and 0 bases, in that order; junction bases with no gene match: 6. In germline, CDR1 is SGHRS, CDR2 YFSETQ. CDR3 nucleotides: TGCGCCAGCAGCTTGGCCTCGGGACAGCCCTCTGGGGCCAACGTCCTGACTTTC. Translating it yields CASSLASGQPSGANVLTF.

The chain couples TRBV29-1 to TRBJ1-6; 8 bases agree with TRBD1. V lost 4 bases to trimming and J lost 2 bases; unmatched junction nucleotides: 1. Germline V gene lookup returns CDR1 SQVTM and CDR2 ANQGSEA. This CDR3 is 14 amino acids long. Here the CDR3 reads CSVVDRAYNSPLHF. As DNA, the CDR3 is TGCAGCGTTGTGGACAGGGCCTATAATTCACCCCTCCACTTT.

V gene TRBV19 combines with J gene TRBJ1-1; the D is unclear. There are 14 residues in the CDR3. Germline-derived CDR1 and CDR2 are LNHDA and SQIVND (reference sequence). Between the trimmed V and J ends, which lost 4 bases and 0 bases, there was a span of 9 bases. The CDR3 nucleotides are TGTGCCAGTAGTAAGGCAGGCATGAACACTGAAGCTTTCTTT. Translated, it gives CASSKAGMNTEAFF.

This clone was found once. The chain links TRBV5-1 to TRBJ2-2; 12 bases match TRBD1. The CDR3 loop spans 17 amino acids. The trim removed 0 bases at V and 7 bases at J, leaving 7 bases unmatched. Germline lookup yields CDR1 SGHRS and CDR2 YFSETQ. CDR3 in DNA: TGCGCCAGCAGCTTGGTTCTGGGGACAGGGGGCAACGGGGAGCTGTTTTTT. Amino acids: CASSLVLGTGGNGELFF.

The chain couples TRBV5-1 to TRBJ1-1, with D unclear. This CDR3 has 14 residues. V was cut by 6 bases and J by 4 bases, with 16 bases left in between. Germline lookup yields CDR1 SGHRS and CDR2 YFSETQ. The chain's CDR3 is CASTPQGTGTEAFF. The DNA of the CDR3 is TGCGCCAGCACCCCACAAGGTACGGGCACTGAAGCTTTCTTT. Drawing the rest from reference TRBV5-1 and TRBJ1-1, the complete variable domain is KAGVTQTPRYLIKTRGQQVTLSCSPISGHRSVSWYQQTPGQGLQFLFEYFSETQRNKGNFPGRFSGRQFSNSRSEMNVSTLELGDSALYLCASTPQGTGTEAFFGQGTRLTVV.

V gene TRBV6-5 combines with J gene TRBJ1-6; D may be TRBD1 (5 bases). The germline CDR1 and CDR2 sequences are MNHEY and SVGAGI. Trimming took off 2 bases at V and 7 bases at J, with 15 bases between the two ends. This CDR3 is 16 amino acids long. The CDR3 loop reads CASSYTAGLDNSPLHF. In nucleotides, the CDR3 is TGTGCCAGCAGTTACACGGCAGGGTTGGACAATTCACCCCTCCACTTT.

In its sample, this clone was seen a few times. The chain links TRBV10-3 to TRBJ1-3, with TRBD1 identical over 8 bases. V lost 0 bases, J lost 15 bases, and 4 bases stayed unmatched. Germline CDR1 is ENHRY and CDR2 is SYGVKD. The CDR3 covers 12 residues. CDR3 amino acids: CAISESTQGAYF. The CDR3, as DNA: TGTGCCATCAGTGAGTCGACGCAGGGGGCATATTTT.

This clone was picked up one time. The rearrangement links TRBV18 to TRBJ2-7, with 7 bases aligning to TRBD2. The germline V gene encodes CDR1 KGHSH and CDR2 LQKENI. The length of the CDR3 is 17 residues. Germline trimming cut 1 base from V and 0 bases from J; bases unmatched to any gene: 9. The CDR3 loop is CASSPREKLADSYEQYF. The CDR3 DNA follows: TGTGCCAGCTCACCACGGGAGAAGCTAGCGGACTCCTACGAGCAGTACTTC.

The chain links TRBV5-1 to TRBJ1-2; no definite D call. In germline, CDR1 is SGHRS, CDR2 YFSETQ. V lost 4 bases and J 0 bases, leaving 7 bases between the germline ends. The CDR3 contains 13 residues. The CDR3 DNA reads TGCGCCAGCAGCCTAAAGACTAACTATGGCTACACCTTC. Translated: CASSLKTNYGYTF.